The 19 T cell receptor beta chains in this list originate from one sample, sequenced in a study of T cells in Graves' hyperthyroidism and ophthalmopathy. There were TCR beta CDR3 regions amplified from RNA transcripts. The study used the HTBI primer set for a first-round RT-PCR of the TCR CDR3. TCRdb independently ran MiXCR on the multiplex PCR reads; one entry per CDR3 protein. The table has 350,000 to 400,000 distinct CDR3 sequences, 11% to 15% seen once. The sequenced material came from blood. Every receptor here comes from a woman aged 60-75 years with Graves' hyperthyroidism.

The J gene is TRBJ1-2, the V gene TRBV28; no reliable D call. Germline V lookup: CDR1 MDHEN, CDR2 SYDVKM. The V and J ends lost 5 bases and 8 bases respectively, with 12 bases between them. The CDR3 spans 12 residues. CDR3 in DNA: TGTGCCAGCAGTCCCCCCCGCCGAGGCTACACCTTC. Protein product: CASSPPRRGYTF.

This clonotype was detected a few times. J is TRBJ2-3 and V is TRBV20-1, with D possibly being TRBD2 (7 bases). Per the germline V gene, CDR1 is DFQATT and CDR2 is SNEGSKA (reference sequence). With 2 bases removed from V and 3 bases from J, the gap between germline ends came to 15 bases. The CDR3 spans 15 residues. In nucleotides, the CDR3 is TGCAGTGCTAGAAAGCAGGAGGGGGGGACAGATACGCAGTATTTT. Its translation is CSARKQEGGTDTQYF.

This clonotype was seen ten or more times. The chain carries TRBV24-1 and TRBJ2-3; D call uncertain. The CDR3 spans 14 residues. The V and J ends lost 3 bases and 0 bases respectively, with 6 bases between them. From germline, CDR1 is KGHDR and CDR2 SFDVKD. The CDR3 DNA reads TGTGCCACCAGTGATCCTTCTAGCACAGATACGCAGTATTTT. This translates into CATSDPSSTDTQYF.

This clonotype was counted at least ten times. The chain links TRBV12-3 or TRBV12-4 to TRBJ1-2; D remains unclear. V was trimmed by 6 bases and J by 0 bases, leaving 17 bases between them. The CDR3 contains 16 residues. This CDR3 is CASSSTGVSANYGYTF. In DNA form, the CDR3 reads TGTGCCAGCAGCTCCACCGGGGTTTCGGCTAACTATGGCTACACCTTC.

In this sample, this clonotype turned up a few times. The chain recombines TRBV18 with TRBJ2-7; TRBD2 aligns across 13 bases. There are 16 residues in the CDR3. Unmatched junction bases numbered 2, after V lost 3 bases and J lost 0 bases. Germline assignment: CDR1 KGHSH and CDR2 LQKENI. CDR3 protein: CASSPWTSGSSYEQYF. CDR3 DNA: TGTGCCAGCTCACCCTGGACTAGCGGGAGCTCCTACGAGCAGTACTTC.

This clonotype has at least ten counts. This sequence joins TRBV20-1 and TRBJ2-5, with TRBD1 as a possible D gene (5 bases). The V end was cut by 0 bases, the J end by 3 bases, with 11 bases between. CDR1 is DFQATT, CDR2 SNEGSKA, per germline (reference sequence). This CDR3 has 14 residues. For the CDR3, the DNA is TGCAGTGCTAGAGATTACAGGACCGAAGAGACCCAGTACTTC. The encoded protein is CSARDYRTEETQYF.

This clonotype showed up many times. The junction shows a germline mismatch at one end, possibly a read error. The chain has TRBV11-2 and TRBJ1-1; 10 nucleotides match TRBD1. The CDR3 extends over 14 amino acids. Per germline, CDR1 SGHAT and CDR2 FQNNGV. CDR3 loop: CTSSTGQGHTEAFF. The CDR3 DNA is TGTACCAGCAGCACGGGACAGGGGCACACTGAAGCTTTCTTT.

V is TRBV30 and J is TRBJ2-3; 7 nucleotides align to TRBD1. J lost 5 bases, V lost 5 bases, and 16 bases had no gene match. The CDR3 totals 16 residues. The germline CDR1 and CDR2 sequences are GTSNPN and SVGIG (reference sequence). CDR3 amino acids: CAWAGTVGRIGDTQYF. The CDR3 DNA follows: TGTGCCTGGGCCGGGACAGTCGGTAGGATTGGAGATACGCAGTATTTT.

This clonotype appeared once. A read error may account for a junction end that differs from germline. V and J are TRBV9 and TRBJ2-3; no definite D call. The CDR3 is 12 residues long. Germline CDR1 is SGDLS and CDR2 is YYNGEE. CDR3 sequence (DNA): TGTGTCAGCAGCGTTAGCACAGATACGCAGTATTTT. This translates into CVSSVSTDTQYF.

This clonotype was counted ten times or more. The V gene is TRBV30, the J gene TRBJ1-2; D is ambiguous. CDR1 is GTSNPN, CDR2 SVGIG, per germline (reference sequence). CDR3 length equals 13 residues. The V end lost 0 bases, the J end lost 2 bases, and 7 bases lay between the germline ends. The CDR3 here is CAWSVGENYGYTF. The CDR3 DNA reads TGTGCCTGGAGTGTCGGGGAGAACTATGGCTACACCTTC.

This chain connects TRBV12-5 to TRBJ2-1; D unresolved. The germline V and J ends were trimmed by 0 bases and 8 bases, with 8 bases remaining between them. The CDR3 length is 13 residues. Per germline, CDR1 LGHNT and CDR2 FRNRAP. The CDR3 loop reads CASGLVRADEQFF. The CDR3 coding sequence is TGTGCTAGTGGTTTGGTACGGGCAGATGAGCAGTTCTTC.

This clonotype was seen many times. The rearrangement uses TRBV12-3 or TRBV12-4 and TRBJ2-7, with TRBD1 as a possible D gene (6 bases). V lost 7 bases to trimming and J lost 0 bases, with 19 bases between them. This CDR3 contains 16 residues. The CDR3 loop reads CASIFLAGQISYEQYF. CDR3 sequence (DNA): TGTGCCAGCATTTTCCTGGCCGGACAGATCTCCTACGAGCAGTACTTC.

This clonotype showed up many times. This CDR3 reads CASSLAPGPYEQYF. The DNA of the CDR3 is TGTGCCAGCAGCTTAGCTCCCGGTCCCTACGAGCAGTACTTC. The V and J genes are TRBV11-2 and TRBJ2-7; the D is unclear. The CDR3 runs 14 residues. Germline lookup yields CDR1 SGHAT and CDR2 FQNNGV. V shed 1 base and J shed 2 bases, with 9 bases lying between them.

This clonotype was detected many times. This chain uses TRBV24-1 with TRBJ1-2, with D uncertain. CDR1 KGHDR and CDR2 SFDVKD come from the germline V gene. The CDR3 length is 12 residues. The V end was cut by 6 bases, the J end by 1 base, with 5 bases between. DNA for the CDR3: TGTGCCACCAGTCCGGGTAACTATGGCTACACCTTC. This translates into CATSPGNYGYTF.

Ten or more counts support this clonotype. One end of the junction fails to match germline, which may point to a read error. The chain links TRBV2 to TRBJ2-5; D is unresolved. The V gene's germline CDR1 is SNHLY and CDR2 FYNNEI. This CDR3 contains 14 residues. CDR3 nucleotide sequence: TGTGCCAGCAGTGGTGAGGATTTCCAAAAGACCCAGTACTTC. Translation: CASSGEDFQKTQYF. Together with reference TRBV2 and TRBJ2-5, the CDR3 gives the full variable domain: EPEVTQTPSHQVTQMGQEVILRCVPISNHLYFYWYRQILGQKVEFLVSFYNNEISEKSEIFDDQFSVERPDGSNFTLKIRSTKLEDSAMYFCASSGEDFQKTQYFGPGTRLLVL.

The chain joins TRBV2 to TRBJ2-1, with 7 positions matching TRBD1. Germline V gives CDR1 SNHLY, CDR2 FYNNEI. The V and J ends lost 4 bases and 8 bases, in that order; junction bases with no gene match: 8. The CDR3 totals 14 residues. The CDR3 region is CASSARQGQDEQFF. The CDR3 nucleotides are TGTGCCAGCAGTGCCCGACAGGGCCAGGATGAGCAGTTCTTC.

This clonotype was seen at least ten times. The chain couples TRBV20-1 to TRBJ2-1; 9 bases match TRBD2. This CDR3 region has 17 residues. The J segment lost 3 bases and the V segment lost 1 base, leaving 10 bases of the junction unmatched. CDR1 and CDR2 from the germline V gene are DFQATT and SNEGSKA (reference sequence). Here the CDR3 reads CSARGPPGLALYNEQFF. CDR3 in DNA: TGCAGTGCTAGAGGGCCTCCGGGACTAGCACTCTACAATGAGCAGTTCTTC.

The CDR3 loop reads CASRSHLMTRDSETQYF. In DNA form, the CDR3 reads TGTGCCAGCAGATCCCACCTGATGACCCGGGACAGTGAGACCCAGTACTTC. The chain joins TRBV3-1 to TRBJ2-5; 7 bases map to TRBD1. Germline assignment: CDR1 LGHDT and CDR2 YNNKEL (reference sequence). V trimming: 6 bases; J trimming: 5 bases; junction bases outside the gene matches: 18. The CDR3 is made up of 17 amino acids.

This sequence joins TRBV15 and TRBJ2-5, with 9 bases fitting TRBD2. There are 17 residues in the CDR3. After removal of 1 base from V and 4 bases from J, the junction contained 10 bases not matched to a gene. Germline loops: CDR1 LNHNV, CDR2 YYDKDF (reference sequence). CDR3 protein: CATSRGSLAGRGETQYF. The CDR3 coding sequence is TGTGCCACCAGCAGAGGGTCGCTAGCGGGGCGGGGAGAGACCCAGTACTTC.